Listed here is a single T cell receptor beta chain. The CDR3 has 17 amino acids. The ends were cut back, 0 bases at V and 3 bases at J, with 18 bases in the middle. The germline CDR1 and CDR2 sequences are LGHNA and YNFKEQ. In the source study's methods: Reference gene primer amplification yielded estimated nucleated cell counts. Repertoires were generated with immunoSEQ multiplex PCR, while TCRdb's copy carries only in-frame clones and drops some. V and J calls and clone size are as listed in that table; D and trimming were resolved from the DNA. The sample records over 60,000 clones, around 90% being singletons. This record comes from a study of blood T cell repertoires in COVID-19. Overall study: Acute and convalescent COVID-19 samples came from the United States, Italy and Spain. Sample material is recorded as cDNA or gDNA derived from T cells, B-cell-depleted T cells, or PBMCs.

The rearrangement uses TRBV4-2 and TRBJ2-7; tentative D call: TRBD2 (5 bases). The TCR originated in a woman over 75 with active or convalescent COVID-19. Source material: peripheral blood. In DNA, the CDR3 is TGTGCCAGCAGCCAAGAGGAAATTTGGGGAGCCTACTACGAGCAGTACTTC. Its protein is CASSQEEIWGAYYEQYF.